This is a list of T cell receptor beta chains from one sample in a study of cytomegalovirus exposure and HLA in healthy donors. Sequenced by immunoSEQ multiplex PCR; TCRdb stores in-frame clones only, minus some. The sample gives 80,000 or so clones, about 60% of which show up once; approximately 5.7% is in the top ten. The sample was PBMCs. These receptor sequences come from a man under 40 in good health and CMV-seropositive. Both conserved end residues are trimmed from each CDR3.

j_gene | v_gene | len | CDR3aa
TRBJ1-1 | TRBV6-5 | 11 | ASSYKTETEAF
TRBJ2-7 | TRBV18 | 13 | ASSLAGQGSYEQY
TRBJ2-1 | TRBV7-8 | 14 | ASSLVAGGGFNEQF
TRBJ1-5 | TRBV7-6 | 12 | ASSLGISNQPQH
TRBJ1-2 | TRBV6-5 | 12 | ASSYLTGENGYT
TRBJ1-5 | TRBV2 | 11 | ASRRDSNQPQH
TRBJ1-1 | TRBV30 | 7 | AGAGEAF
TRBJ1-2 | TRBV9 | 13 | ASSVDGSPGYGYT
TRBJ1-1 | TRBV4-1 | 11 | ASSQEGGIEAF
TRBJ2-6 | TRBV7-3 | 14 | ASSIATGSGANVLT
TRBJ2-5 | TRBV7-7 | 13 | ASSLAYGGQGTQY
TRBJ1-4 | TRBV11-3 | 13 | ASGGGGEDNEKLF
TRBJ2-3 | TRBV14 | 13 | ASSQEGGLRDTQY
TRBJ1-4 | TRBV6-1 | 13 | ASSEVQTGGEKLF
TRBJ2-7 | TRBV2 | 12 | ASSTSFTSYEQY
TRBJ2-7 | TRBV5-1 | 12 | ASSLERGQNEQY
TRBJ1-2 | TRBV28 | 12 | ASSLPDRAYGYT
TRBJ1-1 | TRBV6-1 | 13 | ASSAPTGGGTEAF
TRBJ2-1 | TRBV30 | 14 | AWSSMDRLSHNEQF
TRBJ2-1 | TRBV9 | 15 | ASSVSLAGDTGNEQF
TRBJ2-7 | TRBV6-6 | 12 | ASSLGTSALGQY
TRBJ1-2 | TRBV7-9 | 13 | ASSHSGEGTHGYT
TRBJ1-4 | TRBV6-4 | 13 | ASSDGTDRVPLLS
TRBJ1-2 | TRBV7-6 | 13 | ASSLAAGRGHGYT
TRBJ1-5 | TRBV6-5 | 13 | ASSYSRALGQPQH
TRBJ2-3 | TRBV5-4 | 12 | ASSPRGGQDTQY
TRBJ2-1 | TRBV30 | 6 | AQGGQF
TRBJ2-1 | TRBV21-1 | 15 | ASSKKAGHSPYNEQF
TRBJ2-2 | TRBV15 | 13 | ATSRDHEVTGELF
TRBJ1-5 | TRBV29-1 | 11 | SGSTGIHQPQH
TRBJ1-5 | TRBV18 | 13 | ASSPQQTSNQPQH
TRBJ2-1 | TRBV29-1 | 13 | SVVEGAGTYNEQF
TRBJ2-1 | TRBV5-1 | 14 | ASSWPAGEAYNEQF
TRBJ2-4 | TRBV5-1 | 12 | ASSQSGGRDIQY
TRBJ2-4 | TRBV30 | 11 | AWRQGAKNIQY
TRBJ2-7 | TRBV7-2 | 13 | ASTGGTGWTYEQY
NA | TRBV29-1 | 11 | IADRDRGHEQY
TRBJ2-7 | TRBV28 | 12 | ASSEGLFSHEQY
TRBJ2-1 | TRBV11-2 | 13 | ASSLEAGGIDEQF
NA | TRBV9 | 10 | ASSPQGYEQY
TRBJ2-1 | TRBV7-3 | 12 | ASSPSLSGHEQF
TRBJ2-7 | TRBV27 | 13 | ASSLSRGNTYEQY
TRBJ2-7 | TRBV30 | 9 | AWSVLGPQY